These 29 T cell receptor beta chains originate from one sample sequenced in a study of T cell repertoires in cytomegalovirus infection. MiXCR, applied by TCRdb to the reads, yields one record per CDR3 protein. The table shows more than 250,000 distinct CDR3 sequences, with approximately 14% occurring only once. Sequenced sample: PBMCs. The receptors here all came from a human donor in good health (CMV status not recorded). Some clones in this sample may be carry-over from other donors' samples.

This clonotype was counted ten times or more. The chain links TRBV7-9 to TRBJ2-2; D is ambiguous. The CDR3 has 13 residues. Germline CDR1 SEHNR, CDR2 FQNEAQ (reference sequence). Trimming took off 1 base at V and 6 bases at J, with 6 bases between the two ends. The CDR3 loop is CASSLGTAGELFF. The CDR3 DNA follows: TGTGCCAGCAGCTTAGGGACCGCCGGGGAGCTGTTTTTT.

This clonotype appeared many times. J is TRBJ2-5 and V is TRBV12-3 or TRBV12-4; D is undetermined. Trimming pared 3 bases from V and 7 bases from J, leaving 15 bases between. This CDR3 has 14 amino acids. The CDR3 reads CASSLMPTRSTQYF. The CDR3 region has the DNA TGTGCCAGCAGTTTGATGCCGACCCGTTCGACCCAGTACTTC.

This clonotype was seen a handful of times. The chain uses TRBV6-6 and TRBJ2-2; unclear D gene. This CDR3 spans 15 amino acids. The V end was cut by 0 bases, the J end by 4 bases, with 9 bases between. Germline CDR1 reads MNHNY; CDR2 reads SVGAGI (reference sequence). The CDR3: CASSYSPEITGELFF. The CDR3 DNA follows: TGTGCCAGCAGTTACTCTCCAGAGATCACCGGGGAGCTGTTTTTT.

CDR3 protein: CASSHPLLLGDHEQYF. The CDR3 DNA sequence: TGCGCCAGCAGTCATCCCCTGCTACTAGGGGACCACGAGCAGTACTTC. The chain has TRBV23-1 and TRBJ2-7; D is tentatively TRBD1 or TRBD2 (5 bases each). TRBV23-1 is identified as an open reading frame with a role that is uncertain. CDR3 length: 16 amino acids. Trimming cost V 3 bases and J 5 bases, with 20 bases left between them.

This clonotype was found a few times. The CDR3 protein is CASTQLAGGTQETQYF. The CDR3 nucleotides are TGTGCCAGCACCCAACTAGCGGGGGGTACCCAAGAGACCCAGTACTTC. This sequence joins TRBV2 and TRBJ2-5, with 12 positions matching TRBD2. The germline CDR1 and CDR2 sequences are SNHLY and FYNNEI. The CDR3 sequence is 16 residues long. V shed 7 bases and J 1 base; nucleotides not matched to a gene: 7.

The rearrangement joins TRBV5-1 to TRBJ2-1; D not certain. Germline CDR1 and CDR2: SGHRS and YFSETQ. V shed 2 bases and J shed 7 bases, with 16 bases lying between them. The length of the CDR3 is 15 residues. CDR3 DNA: TGCGCCAGCAGCTTAGGGATACCCAGGCGGAATGAGCAGTTCTTC. It is translated as CASSLGIPRRNEQFF.

This clonotype was counted many times. The chain is built from TRBV7-3 and TRBJ2-7, with TRBD1 matching over 9 bases. Germline-derived CDR1 and CDR2 are SGHTA and FQGTGA. Trimming cost V 5 bases and J 2 bases; bases outside gene matches: 10. The CDR3 covers 16 residues. CDR3 in amino acids: CASSRTGTGSPYEQYF. The CDR3 DNA follows: TGTGCCAGCAGCAGAACCGGGACAGGGAGTCCCTACGAGCAGTACTTC.

The genes are TRBV29-1 and TRBJ2-7, with TRBD2 identical over 12 bases. In germline, CDR1 is SQVTM, CDR2 ANQGSEA. With V trimmed by 0 bases and J by 2 bases, 2 bases remained unmatched. The CDR3 has 15 residues. The CDR3 nucleotides read TGCAGCGTTGAAGATCGGACTAGCGGGACCTACGAGCAGTACTTC. It encodes CSVEDRTSGTYEQYF.

The chain is built from TRBV20-1 and TRBJ2-1, with TRBD2 matching over 9 bases. The germline V gene encodes CDR1 DFQATT and CDR2 SNEGSKA (reference sequence). After removal of 7 bases from V and 1 base from J, the junction contained 8 bases not matched to a gene. This CDR3 is 15 amino acids long. The CDR3 protein is CSGSGAGGSYNEQFF. Here the CDR3 DNA reads TGCAGTGGTAGCGGAGCGGGAGGATCCTACAATGAGCAGTTCTTC.

This clonotype was seen repeatedly, ten times or more. This sequence joins TRBV6-2 or TRBV6-3 and TRBJ2-7, with 7 bases lining up with TRBD2. CDR3 length: 15 amino acids. Unmatched junction bases numbered 8, after V lost 4 bases and J lost 2 bases. Germline lookup yields CDR1 MNHEY and CDR2 SVGEGT. The CDR3, as DNA: TGTGCCAGCAGTTCGTGGCTAGCGGAAACCTACGAGCAGTACTTC. This encodes CASSSWLAETYEQYF.

In this sample, this clonotype turned up a few times. The chain is built from TRBV25-1 and TRBJ2-1; D gene ambiguous. The CDR3 contains 12 residues. Per germline, CDR1 MGHDK and CDR2 SYGVNS. V was cut by 3 bases and J by 2 bases, with 2 bases left in between. This CDR3 reads CASSDTYNEQFF. The CDR3 coding sequence is TGTGCCAGCAGTGACACCTACAATGAGCAGTTCTTC.

This clonotype was counted a few times. V is TRBV12-3 or TRBV12-4 and J is TRBJ2-1, with D possibly being TRBD2 (7 bases). The V gene lost 6 bases and the J gene lost 7 bases, with 28 bases spanning the gap. The CDR3 has 18 residues. CDR3 DNA: TGTGCCAGCAGCCCGGACAGACGTGGACTAGTTGGACAGAATGAGCAGTTCTTC. Translating gives CASSPDRRGLVGQNEQFF.

This clonotype was counted at least ten times. V gene TRBV5-5 combines with J gene TRBJ1-2; D may be TRBD1 (5 bases). Trimming left V 0 bases short and J 5 bases short, with 14 bases between. Germline V lookup: CDR1 SGHKS, CDR2 YYEKEE (reference sequence). The CDR3 is 15 residues long. CDR3 residues: CASSLGRARLYGYTF. Here the CDR3 DNA reads TGTGCCAGCAGCTTGGGCAGGGCTCGATTGTATGGCTACACCTTC. Full variable domain (missing parts from reference TRBV5-5 and TRBJ1-2): DAGVTQSPTHLIKTRGQQVTLRCSPISGHKSVSWYQQVLGQGPQFIFQYYEKEERGRGNFPDRFSARQFPNYSSELNVNALLLGDSALYLCASSLGRARLYGYTFGSGTRLTVV.

The CDR3 coding sequence is TGTGCCAGCAGTTACGGGGACAGGGCCTATGGCTACACCTTC. This translates into CASSYGDRAYGYTF. This chain uses TRBV6-2 or TRBV6-3 with TRBJ1-2, with 9 positions matching TRBD1. This CDR3 has 14 amino acids. V shed 2 bases and J 4 bases; nucleotides not matched to a gene: 2. Germline V gives CDR1 MNHEY, CDR2 SVGEGT.

Worth noting for this clonotype: This may stem from a read error, because a much larger clone lies one nucleotide away. The chain has TRBV19 and TRBJ2-3; no clear D. V was trimmed by 9 bases and J by 5 bases, leaving 9 bases between them. This CDR3 has 11 amino acids. Germline values: CDR1 LNHDA, CDR2 SQIVND (reference sequence). DNA for the CDR3: TGTGCCAGCCGGGTCAAAGATACGCAGTATTTT. Translation gives CASRVKDTQYF. Based on the CDR3 plus reference TRBV19 and TRBJ2-3, the full variable domain is DGGITQSPKYLFRKEGQNVTLSCEQNLNHDAMYWYRQDPGQGLRLIYYSQIVNDFQKGDIAEGYSVSREKKESFPLTVTSAQKNPTAFYLCASRVKDTQYFGPGTRLTVL.

This clonotype was found a few times. This chain uses TRBV27 with TRBJ2-1, with 9 bases matching TRBD1. CDR1 is MNHEY and CDR2 is SMNVEV in the germline V gene (reference sequence). This CDR3 contains 14 residues. The V and J ends lost 3 bases and 5 bases, in that order; junction bases with no gene match: 2. The CDR3 DNA reads TGTGCCAGCAGTTTGCGGACAGGGGACAATGAGCAGTTCTTC. Translating gives CASSLRTGDNEQFF.

At least ten counts were recorded for this clonotype. The gene calls are TRBV7-9 and TRBJ2-6; D is ambiguous. The germline CDR1 and CDR2 sequences are SEHNR and FQNEAQ (reference sequence). Trimming took 6 bases from V and 3 from J, leaving 9 bases between them. The CDR3 loop spans 14 amino acids. The CDR3 DNA reads as TGTGCCAGCAGTCGTGATGGTGGGGCCAACGTCCTGACTTTC. Its translation is CASSRDGGANVLTF.

The rearrangement joins TRBV3-1 to TRBJ2-2; 10 bases are a match to TRBD2. CDR3 length: 17 residues. The ends lost 5 bases at V and 5 bases at J; junction bases unmatched: 11. Germline CDR1 reads LGHDT; CDR2 reads YNNKEL (reference sequence). CDR3 coding DNA: TGTGCCAGCAGCTCCCAGAGCGGGGGGGCTCGTACCGGGGAGCTGTTTTTT. Translated: CASSSQSGGARTGELFF.

This clonotype was recorded many times. V usage is TRBV5-4 and J usage is TRBJ2-1, with D unclear. Per germline, CDR1 SGHNT and CDR2 YYREEE (reference sequence). The CDR3 is 13 residues long. V was shortened by 2 bases and J by 8 bases, with 11 bases between the two germline ends. CDR3 in amino acids: CASSFSRSDEQFF. CDR3 coding DNA: TGTGCCAGCAGCTTTTCCCGCTCCGATGAGCAGTTCTTC.

This clonotype has more than one count but fewer than ten. The rearrangement links TRBV7-3 to TRBJ2-5; 8 bases are a match to TRBD1. V lost 5 bases, J lost 3 bases, and 5 bases stayed unmatched. This CDR3 comprises 14 residues. Germline values: CDR1 SGHTA, CDR2 FQGTGA. The CDR3: CASSPGTGKETQYF. The CDR3 DNA follows: TGTGCCAGCAGCCCAGGGACAGGAAAAGAGACCCAGTACTTC. Full variable domain (rest looked up from reference TRBV7-3 and TRBJ2-5): GAGVSQTPSNKVTEKGKYVELRCDPISGHTALYWYRQSLGQGPEFLIYFQGTGAADDSGLPNDRFFAVRPEGSVSTLKIQRTERGDSAVYLCASSPGTGKETQYFGPGTRLLVL.

The chain couples TRBV2 to TRBJ2-3; TRBD2 matches at 9 bases. Per the germline V gene, CDR1 is SNHLY and CDR2 is FYNNEI. V lost 6 bases and J lost 2; bases outside the gene matches: 6. The CDR3 sequence is 15 residues long. CDR3 sequence: CASSERLAVTDTQYF. Here the CDR3 DNA reads TGTGCCAGCAGCGAAAGACTAGCGGTCACAGATACGCAGTATTTT.

At least ten counts were recorded for this clonotype. The V and J genes are TRBV7-8 and TRBJ1-1; 9 bases fit TRBD1. The V gene end was trimmed by 4 bases and the J gene end by 3 bases; junction bases not matched to a gene: 9. Germline CDR1 SGHVS, CDR2 FQNEAQ. CDR3 length: 16 amino acids. CDR3 DNA: TGTGCCAGCAGCTCCCCAAGGACAGGGGCGGACACTGAAGCTTTCTTT. It is translated as CASSSPRTGADTEAFF.

The count of this clonotype is one. V gene TRBV2 combines with J gene TRBJ2-1, with 8 bases that match TRBD2. CDR3 length: 16 amino acids. V shed 9 bases and J 4 bases; nucleotides not matched to a gene: 14. Per germline, CDR1 SNHLY and CDR2 FYNNEI. The CDR3 sequence is CASHAEELAAYNEQFF. CDR3 coding DNA: TGTGCCAGTCATGCGGAGGAACTAGCGGCGTACAATGAGCAGTTCTTC. The whole variable domain, filled in from reference TRBV2 and TRBJ2-1, reads EPEVTQTPSHQVTQMGQEVILRCVPISNHLYFYWYRQILGQKVEFLVSFYNNEISEKSEIFDDQFSVERPDGSNFTLKIRSTKLEDSAMYFCASHAEELAAYNEQFFGPGTRLTVL.

The chain joins TRBV3-1 to TRBJ2-1; TRBD2 agrees at 9 bases. The germline V gene encodes CDR1 LGHDT and CDR2 YNNKEL (reference sequence). V lost 3 bases to trimming and J lost 4 bases; unmatched junction nucleotides: 1. This CDR3 has 14 amino acids. The CDR3 sequence: CASSQTSGYNEQFF. The CDR3 DNA reads as TGTGCCAGCAGCCAGACTAGCGGTTACAATGAGCAGTTCTTC.

The CDR3 loop reads CASRGLGAGELFF. CDR3 DNA: TGTGCCAGCAGGGGCCTGGGGGCCGGGGAGCTGTTTTTT. The chain joins TRBV2 to TRBJ2-2, with D tentatively TRBD1 or TRBD2 (5 bases each). Germline values: CDR1 SNHLY, CDR2 FYNNEI. The CDR3 totals 13 residues. The V gene lost 6 bases and the J gene lost 6 bases, with 11 bases spanning the gap.

This clonotype was recorded at least ten times. V gene TRBV19 combines with J gene TRBJ1-1; no firm D call. V was trimmed by 8 bases and J by 2 bases, leaving 15 bases between them. This CDR3 spans 14 amino acids. CDR1 LNHDA and CDR2 SQIVND come from the germline V gene (reference sequence). CDR3 region: CASAALGENTEAFF. The CDR3 coding sequence is TGTGCCAGTGCAGCCCTTGGTGAAAACACTGAAGCTTTCTTT. The full variable domain, in which reference TRBV19 and TRBJ1-1 provide the parts outside the CDR3, is DGGITQSPKYLFRKEGQNVTLSCEQNLNHDAMYWYRQDPGQGLRLIYYSQIVNDFQKGDIAEGYSVSREKKESFPLTVTSAQKNPTAFYLCASAALGENTEAFFGQGTRLTVV.

The genes are TRBV20-1 and TRBJ2-1, with D unclear. Trimming cost V 5 bases and J 0 bases, with 17 bases left between them. Germline CDR1 reads DFQATT; CDR2 reads SNEGSKA (reference sequence). There are 16 residues in the CDR3. DNA of the CDR3: TGCAGTGCTGACCAAAGGGCGCCAAGCTCCTACAATGAGCAGTTCTTC. Encoded protein: CSADQRAPSSYNEQFF.

This clonotype was seen many times. The gene calls are TRBV25-1 and TRBJ1-6; D uncertain. The CDR3 length is 14 residues. From germline, CDR1 is MGHDK and CDR2 SYGVNS. Trimming removed 8 bases at V and 8 bases at J, with 16 bases between. CDR3 amino acids: CASASRRWDSPLHF. The CDR3 nucleotides are TGTGCCAGCGCGTCTCGTCGGTGGGATTCACCCCTCCACTTT.

This clonotype has just a few counts. V gene TRBV6-2 or TRBV6-3 combines with J gene TRBJ2-5; TRBD2 matches 8 bases. Germline CDR1 and CDR2: MNHEY and SVGEGT. J was trimmed by 0 bases and V by 2 bases; bases with no gene match: 5. This CDR3 is 16 amino acids long. As DNA, the CDR3 is TGTGCCAGCAGTTACGGACTAGCTGATTACCAAGAGACCCAGTACTTC. As protein: CASSYGLADYQETQYF.